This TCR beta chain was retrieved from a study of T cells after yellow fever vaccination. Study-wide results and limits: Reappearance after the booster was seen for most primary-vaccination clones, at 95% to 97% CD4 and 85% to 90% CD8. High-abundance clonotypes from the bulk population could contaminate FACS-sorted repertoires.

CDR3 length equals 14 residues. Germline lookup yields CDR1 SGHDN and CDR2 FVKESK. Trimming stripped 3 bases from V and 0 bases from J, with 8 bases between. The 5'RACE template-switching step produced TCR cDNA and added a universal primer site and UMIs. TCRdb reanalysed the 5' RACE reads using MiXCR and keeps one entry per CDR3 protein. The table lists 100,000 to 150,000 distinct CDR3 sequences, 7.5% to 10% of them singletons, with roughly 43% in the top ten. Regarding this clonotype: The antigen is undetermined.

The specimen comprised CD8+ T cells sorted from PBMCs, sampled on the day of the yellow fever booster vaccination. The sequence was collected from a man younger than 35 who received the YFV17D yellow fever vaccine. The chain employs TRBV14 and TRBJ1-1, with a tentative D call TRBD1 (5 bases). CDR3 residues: CASSHTGMNTEAFF. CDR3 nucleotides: TGTGCCAGCAGCCATACAGGCATGAACACTGAAGCTTTCTTT.